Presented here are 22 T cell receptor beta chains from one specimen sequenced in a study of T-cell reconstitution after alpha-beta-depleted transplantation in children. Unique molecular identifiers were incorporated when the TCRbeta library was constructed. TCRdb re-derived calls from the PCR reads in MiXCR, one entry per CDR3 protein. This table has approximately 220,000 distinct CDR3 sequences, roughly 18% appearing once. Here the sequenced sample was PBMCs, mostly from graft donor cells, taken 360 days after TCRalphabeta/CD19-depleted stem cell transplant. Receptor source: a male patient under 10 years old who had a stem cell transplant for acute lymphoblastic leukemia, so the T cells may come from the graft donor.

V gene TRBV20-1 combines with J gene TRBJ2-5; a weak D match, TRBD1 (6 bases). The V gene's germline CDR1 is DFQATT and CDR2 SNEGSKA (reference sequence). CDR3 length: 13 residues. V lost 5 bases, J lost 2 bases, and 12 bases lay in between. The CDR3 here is CSALRGSQETQYF. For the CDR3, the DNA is TGCAGTGCTCTGAGGGGGTCACAAGAGACCCAGTACTTC.

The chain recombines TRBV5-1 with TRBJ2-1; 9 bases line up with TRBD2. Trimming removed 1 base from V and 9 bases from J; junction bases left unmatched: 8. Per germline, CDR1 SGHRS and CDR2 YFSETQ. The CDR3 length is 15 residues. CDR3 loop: CASSLSGGGAVEQFF. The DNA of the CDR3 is TGCGCCAGCAGCTTGTCCGGCGGGGGGGCGGTTGAGCAGTTCTTC.

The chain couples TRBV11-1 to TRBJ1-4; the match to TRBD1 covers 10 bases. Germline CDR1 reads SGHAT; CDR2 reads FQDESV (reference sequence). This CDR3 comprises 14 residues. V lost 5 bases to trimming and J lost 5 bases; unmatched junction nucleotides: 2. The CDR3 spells CASSRTGGNEKLFF. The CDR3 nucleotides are TGTGCCAGCAGCAGGACAGGGGGGAATGAAAAACTGTTTTTT.

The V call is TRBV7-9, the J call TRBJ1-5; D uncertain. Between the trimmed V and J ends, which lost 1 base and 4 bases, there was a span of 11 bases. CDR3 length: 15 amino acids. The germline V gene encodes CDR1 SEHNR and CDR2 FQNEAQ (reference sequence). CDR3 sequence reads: CASSLVVGCNQPQHF. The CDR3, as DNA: TGTGCCAGCAGCTTAGTTGTCGGCTGTAATCAGCCCCAGCATTTT.

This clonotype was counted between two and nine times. The CDR3 loop is CASSPGGQGFYEQYF. CDR3 bases: TGTGCCAGCAGCCCGGGGGGGCAGGGATTCTACGAGCAGTACTTC. The chain is built from TRBV13 and TRBJ2-7; TRBD2 agrees at 8 bases. V was pared by 5 bases and J by 3 bases, with 9 bases of the junction left unmatched. The CDR3 runs to 15 residues. Germline CDR1 is PRHDT and CDR2 is FYEKMQ (reference sequence).

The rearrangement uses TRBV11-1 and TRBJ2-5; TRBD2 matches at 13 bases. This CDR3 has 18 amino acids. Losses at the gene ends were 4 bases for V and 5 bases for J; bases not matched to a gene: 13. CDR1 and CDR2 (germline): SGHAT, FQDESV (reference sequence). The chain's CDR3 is CASSSGPGTSGAGETQYF. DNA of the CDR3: TGTGCCAGCAGCTCCGGCCCTGGGACTAGCGGGGCCGGGGAGACCCAGTACTTC.

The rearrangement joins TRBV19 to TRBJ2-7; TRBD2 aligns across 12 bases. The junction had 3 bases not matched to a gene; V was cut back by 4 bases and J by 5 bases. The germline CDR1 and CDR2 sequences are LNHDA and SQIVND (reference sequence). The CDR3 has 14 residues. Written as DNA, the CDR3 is TGTGCCAGTAGTAAGACTAGCGGGAGAGACGAGCAGTACTTC. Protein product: CASSKTSGRDEQYF.

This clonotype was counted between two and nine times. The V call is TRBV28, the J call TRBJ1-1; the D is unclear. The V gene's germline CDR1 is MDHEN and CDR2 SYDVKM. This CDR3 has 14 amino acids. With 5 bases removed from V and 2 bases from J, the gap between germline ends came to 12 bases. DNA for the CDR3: TGTGCCAGCAGTCGGGGATGGGGAAACACTGAAGCTTTCTTT. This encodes CASSRGWGNTEAFF.

Here the CDR3 DNA reads TGTGCCAGCTGCCCTGGACAGGGGGCCCCCGGGGAGCTGTTTTTT. It translates to CASCPGQGAPGELFF. This chain links TRBV11-3 with TRBJ2-2, with 11 bases aligning to TRBD1. V shed 8 bases and J 6 bases; nucleotides not matched to a gene: 8. Germline CDR1 and CDR2: SGHNT and YENEEA. This CDR3 spans 15 amino acids.

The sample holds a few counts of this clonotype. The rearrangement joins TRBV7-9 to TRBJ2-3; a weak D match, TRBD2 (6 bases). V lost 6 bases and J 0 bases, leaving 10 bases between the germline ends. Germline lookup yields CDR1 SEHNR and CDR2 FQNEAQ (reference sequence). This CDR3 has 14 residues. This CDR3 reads CASRLASSTDTQYF. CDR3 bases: TGTGCCAGCAGACTAGCATCCAGCACAGATACGCAGTATTTT.

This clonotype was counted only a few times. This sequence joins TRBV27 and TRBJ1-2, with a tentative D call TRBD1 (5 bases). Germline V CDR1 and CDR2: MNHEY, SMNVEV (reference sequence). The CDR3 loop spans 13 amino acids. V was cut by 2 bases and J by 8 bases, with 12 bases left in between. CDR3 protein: CASSLAGTRGYTF. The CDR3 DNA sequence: TGTGCCAGCAGTTTAGCCGGGACTAGGGGCTACACCTTC.

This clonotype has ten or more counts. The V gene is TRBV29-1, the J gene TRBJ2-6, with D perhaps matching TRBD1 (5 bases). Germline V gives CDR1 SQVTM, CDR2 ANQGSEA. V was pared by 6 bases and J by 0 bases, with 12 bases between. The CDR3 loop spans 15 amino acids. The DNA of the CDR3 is TGCAGCGTGTGGGGCACCAGCTCTGGGGCCAACGTCCTGACTTTC. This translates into CSVWGTSSGANVLTF.

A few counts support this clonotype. CDR3 DNA: TGTGCCAGCTCACCGGAGTGGGACGCAACTAATGAAAAACTGTTTTTT. Its translation is CASSPEWDATNEKLFF. The chain combines TRBV18 with TRBJ1-4; a possible D gene is TRBD1 (5 bases). The germline V gene encodes CDR1 KGHSH and CDR2 LQKENI. The V end lost 3 bases, the J end lost 0 bases, and 11 bases lay between the germline ends. The CDR3 contains 16 residues.

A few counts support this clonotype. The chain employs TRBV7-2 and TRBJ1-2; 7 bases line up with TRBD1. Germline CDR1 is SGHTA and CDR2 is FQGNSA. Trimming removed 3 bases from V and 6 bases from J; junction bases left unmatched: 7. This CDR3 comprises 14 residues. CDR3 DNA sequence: TGTGCCAGCAGCTTCCCAGGGGGAGTTGATGGCTACACCTTC. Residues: CASSFPGGVDGYTF.

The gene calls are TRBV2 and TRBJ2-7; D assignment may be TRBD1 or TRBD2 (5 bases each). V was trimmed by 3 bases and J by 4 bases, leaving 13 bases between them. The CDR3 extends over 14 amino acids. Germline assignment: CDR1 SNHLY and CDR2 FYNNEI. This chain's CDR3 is CASSDGARRYEQYF. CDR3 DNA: TGTGCCAGCAGTGACGGGGCCCGGAGGTACGAGCAGTACTTC.

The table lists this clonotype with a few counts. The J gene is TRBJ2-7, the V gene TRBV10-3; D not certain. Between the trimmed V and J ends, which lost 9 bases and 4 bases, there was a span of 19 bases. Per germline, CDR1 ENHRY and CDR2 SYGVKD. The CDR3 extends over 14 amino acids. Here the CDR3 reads CAISHPGTGYEQYF. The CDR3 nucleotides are TGTGCCATTAGCCACCCGGGCACCGGGTACGAGCAGTACTTC.

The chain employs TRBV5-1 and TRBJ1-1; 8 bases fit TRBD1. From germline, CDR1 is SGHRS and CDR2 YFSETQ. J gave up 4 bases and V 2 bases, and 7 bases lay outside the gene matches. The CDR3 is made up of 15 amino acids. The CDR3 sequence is CASSLDQGAGTEAFF. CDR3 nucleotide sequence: TGCGCCAGCAGCTTAGATCAGGGGGCCGGCACTGAAGCTTTCTTT.

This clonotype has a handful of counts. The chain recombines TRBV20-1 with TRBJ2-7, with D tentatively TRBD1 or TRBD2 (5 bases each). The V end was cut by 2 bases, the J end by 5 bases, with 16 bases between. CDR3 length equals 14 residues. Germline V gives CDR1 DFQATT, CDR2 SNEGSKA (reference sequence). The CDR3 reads CSARPGDALDEQYF. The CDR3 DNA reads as TGCAGTGCTAGACCTGGGGACGCCCTGGACGAGCAGTACTTC.

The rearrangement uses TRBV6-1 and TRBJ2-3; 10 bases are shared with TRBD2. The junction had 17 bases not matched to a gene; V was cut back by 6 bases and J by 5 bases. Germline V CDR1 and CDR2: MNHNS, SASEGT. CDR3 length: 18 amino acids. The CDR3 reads CASRPYRAGGQEGDTQYF. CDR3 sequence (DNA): TGTGCCAGCAGGCCCTACCGAGCGGGAGGGCAGGAGGGAGATACGCAGTATTTT.

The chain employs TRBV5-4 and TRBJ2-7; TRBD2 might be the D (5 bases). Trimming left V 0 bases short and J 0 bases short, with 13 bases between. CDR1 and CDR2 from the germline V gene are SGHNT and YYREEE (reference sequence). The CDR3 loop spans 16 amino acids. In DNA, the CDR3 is TGTGCCAGCAGCTTGGTGGCGTTAGGGAGCTCCTACGAGCAGTACTTC. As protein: CASSLVALGSSYEQYF.

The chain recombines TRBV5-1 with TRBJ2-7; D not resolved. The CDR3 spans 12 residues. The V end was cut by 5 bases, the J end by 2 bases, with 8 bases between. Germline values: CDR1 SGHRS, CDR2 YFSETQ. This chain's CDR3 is CASRATAYEQYF. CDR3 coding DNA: TGCGCCAGCAGGGCCACCGCCTACGAGCAGTACTTC.

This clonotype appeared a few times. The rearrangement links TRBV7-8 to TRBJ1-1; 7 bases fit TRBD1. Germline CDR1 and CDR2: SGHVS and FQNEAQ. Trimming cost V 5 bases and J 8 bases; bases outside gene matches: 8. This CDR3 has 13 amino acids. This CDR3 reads CASSIGQVPEAFF. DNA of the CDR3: TGTGCCAGCAGCATCGGACAGGTTCCCGAAGCTTTCTTT. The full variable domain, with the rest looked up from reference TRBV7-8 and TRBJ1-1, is GAGVSQSPRYKVAKRGQDVALRCDPISGHVSLFWYQQALGQGPEFLTYFQNEAQLDKSGLPSDRFFAERPEGSVSTLKIQRTQQEDSAVYLCASSIGQVPEAFFGQGTRLTVV.